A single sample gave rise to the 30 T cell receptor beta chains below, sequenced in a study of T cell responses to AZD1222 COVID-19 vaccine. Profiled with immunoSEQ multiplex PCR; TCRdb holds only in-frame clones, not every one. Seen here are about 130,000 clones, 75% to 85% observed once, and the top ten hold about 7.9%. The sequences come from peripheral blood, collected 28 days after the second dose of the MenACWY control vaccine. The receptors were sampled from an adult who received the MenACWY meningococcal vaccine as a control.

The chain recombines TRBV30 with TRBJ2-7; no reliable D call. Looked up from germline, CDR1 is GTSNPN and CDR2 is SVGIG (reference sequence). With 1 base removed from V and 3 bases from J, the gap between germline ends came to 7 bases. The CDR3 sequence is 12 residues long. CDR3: CAWSGTGYEQYF. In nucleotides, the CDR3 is TGTGCCTGGAGTGGGACGGGCTACGAGCAGTACTTC.

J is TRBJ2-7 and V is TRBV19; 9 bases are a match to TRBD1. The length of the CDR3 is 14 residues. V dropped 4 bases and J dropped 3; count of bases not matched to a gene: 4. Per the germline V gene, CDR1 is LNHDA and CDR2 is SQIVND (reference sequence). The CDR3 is CASSTGTGSYEQYF. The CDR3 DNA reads TGTGCCAGTAGTACGGGGACAGGGAGCTACGAGCAGTACTTC.

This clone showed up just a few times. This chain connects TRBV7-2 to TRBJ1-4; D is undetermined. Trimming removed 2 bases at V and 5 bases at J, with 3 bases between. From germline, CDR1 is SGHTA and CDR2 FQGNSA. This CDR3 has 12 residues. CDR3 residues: CASSLRNEKLFF. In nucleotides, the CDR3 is TGTGCCAGCAGCTTAAGGAATGAAAAACTGTTTTTT.

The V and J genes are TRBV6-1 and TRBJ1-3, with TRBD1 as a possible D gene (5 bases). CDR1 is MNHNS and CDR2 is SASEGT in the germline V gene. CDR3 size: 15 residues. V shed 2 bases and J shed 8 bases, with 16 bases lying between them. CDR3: CASSERTPSLDTIYF. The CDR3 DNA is TGTGCCAGCAGTGAAAGGACACCGAGCCTTGACACCATATATTTT.

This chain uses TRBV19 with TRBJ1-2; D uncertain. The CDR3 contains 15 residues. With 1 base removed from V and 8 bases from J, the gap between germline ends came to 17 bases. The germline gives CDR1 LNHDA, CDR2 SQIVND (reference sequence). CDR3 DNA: TGTGCCAGTAGTATAGTTGGCCGTGGCACCCGGGGCTACACCTTC. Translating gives CASSIVGRGTRGYTF.

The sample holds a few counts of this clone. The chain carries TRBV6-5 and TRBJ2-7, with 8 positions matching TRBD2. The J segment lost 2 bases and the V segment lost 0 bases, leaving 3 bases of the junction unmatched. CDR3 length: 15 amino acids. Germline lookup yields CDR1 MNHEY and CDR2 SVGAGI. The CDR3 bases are TGTGCCAGCAGTTACTCGGGACTAGATCCCTACGAGCAGTACTTC. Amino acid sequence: CASSYSGLDPYEQYF.

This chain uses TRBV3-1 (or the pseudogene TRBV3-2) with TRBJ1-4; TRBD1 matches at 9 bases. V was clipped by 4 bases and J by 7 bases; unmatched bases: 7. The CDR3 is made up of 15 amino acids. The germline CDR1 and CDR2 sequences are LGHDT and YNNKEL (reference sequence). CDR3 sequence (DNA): TGTGCCAGCAGCCCGGACAGGGGCGACCTTGAAAAACTGTTTTTT. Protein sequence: CASSPDRGDLEKLFF.

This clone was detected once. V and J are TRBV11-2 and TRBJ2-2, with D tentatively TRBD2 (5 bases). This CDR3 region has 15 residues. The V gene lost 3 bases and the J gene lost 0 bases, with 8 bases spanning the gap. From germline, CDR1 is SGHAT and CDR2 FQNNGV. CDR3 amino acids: CASSFSGANTGELFF. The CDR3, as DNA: TGTGCCAGCAGCTTTTCCGGGGCGAACACCGGGGAGCTGTTTTTT.

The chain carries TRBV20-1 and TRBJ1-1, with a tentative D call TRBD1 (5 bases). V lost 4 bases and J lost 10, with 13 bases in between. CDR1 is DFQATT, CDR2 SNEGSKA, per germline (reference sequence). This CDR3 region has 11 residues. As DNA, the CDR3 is TGCAGTGCTACCGTAGGGGAGGGAGCTTTCTTT. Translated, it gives CSATVGEGAFF.

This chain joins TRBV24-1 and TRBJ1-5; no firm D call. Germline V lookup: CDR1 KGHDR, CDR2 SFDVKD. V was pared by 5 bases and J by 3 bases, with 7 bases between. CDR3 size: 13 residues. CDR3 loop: CATSAADNQPQHF. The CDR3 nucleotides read TGTGCCACCAGTGCGGCGGACAATCAGCCCCAGCATTTT.

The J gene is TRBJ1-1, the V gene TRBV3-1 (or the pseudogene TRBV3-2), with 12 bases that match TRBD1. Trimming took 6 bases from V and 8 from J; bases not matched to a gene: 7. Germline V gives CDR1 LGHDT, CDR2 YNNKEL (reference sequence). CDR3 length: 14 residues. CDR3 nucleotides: TGTGCCAGCAGGAGGGGACAGGGGGCGGCCGAAGCTTTCTTT. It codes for CASRRGQGAAEAFF.

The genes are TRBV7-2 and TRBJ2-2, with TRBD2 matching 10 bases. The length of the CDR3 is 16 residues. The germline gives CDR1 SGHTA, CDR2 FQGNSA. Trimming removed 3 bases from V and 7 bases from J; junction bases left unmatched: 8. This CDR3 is CASSFRSGRGHGELFF. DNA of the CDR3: TGTGCCAGCAGCTTTCGCAGCGGGAGGGGGCACGGGGAGCTGTTTTTT.

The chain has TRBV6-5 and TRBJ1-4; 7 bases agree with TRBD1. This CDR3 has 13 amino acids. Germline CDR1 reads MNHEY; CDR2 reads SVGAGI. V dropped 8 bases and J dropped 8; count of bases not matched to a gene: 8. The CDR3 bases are TGTGCCAGCCATAGACAGGGTCGCGAAAAACTGTTTTTT. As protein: CASHRQGREKLFF.

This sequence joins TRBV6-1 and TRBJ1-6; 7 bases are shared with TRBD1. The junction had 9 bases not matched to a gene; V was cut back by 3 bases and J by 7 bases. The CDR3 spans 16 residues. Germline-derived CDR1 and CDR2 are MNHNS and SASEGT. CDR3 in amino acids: CASSDRGRRLNSPLHF. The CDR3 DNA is TGTGCCAGCAGTGACAGGGGGAGGCGGTTAAATTCACCCCTCCACTTT.

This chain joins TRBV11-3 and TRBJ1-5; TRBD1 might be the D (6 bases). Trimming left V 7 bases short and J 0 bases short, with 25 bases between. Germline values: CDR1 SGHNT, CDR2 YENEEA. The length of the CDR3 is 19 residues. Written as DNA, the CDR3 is TGTGCCAGCACTCCAGAAGGGGGGGGGTGGATTTATAGCAATCAGCCCCAGCATTTT. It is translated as CASTPEGGGWIYSNQPQHF.

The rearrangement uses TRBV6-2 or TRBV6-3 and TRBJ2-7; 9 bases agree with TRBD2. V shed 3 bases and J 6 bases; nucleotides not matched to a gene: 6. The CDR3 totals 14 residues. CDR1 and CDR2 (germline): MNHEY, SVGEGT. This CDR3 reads CASSYAGGPSEQYF. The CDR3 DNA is TGTGCCAGCAGTTATGCGGGAGGGCCCAGCGAGCAGTACTTC.

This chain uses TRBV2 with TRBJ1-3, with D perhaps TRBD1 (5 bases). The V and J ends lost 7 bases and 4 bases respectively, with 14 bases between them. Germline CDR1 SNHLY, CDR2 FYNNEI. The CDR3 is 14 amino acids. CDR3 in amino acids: CASNRGGTGNTIYF. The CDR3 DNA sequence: TGTGCCAGCAACCGGGGGGGGACCGGAAACACCATATATTTT.

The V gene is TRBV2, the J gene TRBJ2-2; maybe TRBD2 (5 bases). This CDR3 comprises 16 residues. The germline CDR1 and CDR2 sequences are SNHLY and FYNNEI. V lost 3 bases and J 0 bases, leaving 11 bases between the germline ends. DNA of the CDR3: TGTGCCAGCAGTGACCAGGACTCCGCGAACACCGGGGAGCTGTTTTTT. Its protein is CASSDQDSANTGELFF.

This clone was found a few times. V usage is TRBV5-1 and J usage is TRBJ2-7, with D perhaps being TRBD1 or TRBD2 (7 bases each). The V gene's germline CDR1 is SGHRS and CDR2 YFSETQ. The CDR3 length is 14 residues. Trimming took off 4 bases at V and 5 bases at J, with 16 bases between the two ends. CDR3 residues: CASSKDPGGDEQYV. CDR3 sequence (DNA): TGCGCCAGCAGCAAGGACCCAGGGGGGGACGAGCAGTACGTC.

The DNA for the CDR3 is TGCAGCGTTGAAAATCCCGAGTACGAGGGCTACACCTTC. This sequence encodes CSVENPEYEGYTF. V is TRBV29-1 and J is TRBJ1-2, with D uncertain. Trimming removed 2 bases from V and 8 bases from J, with 15 bases in between. Germline CDR1 reads SQVTM; CDR2 reads ANQGSEA. CDR3 length: 13 amino acids.

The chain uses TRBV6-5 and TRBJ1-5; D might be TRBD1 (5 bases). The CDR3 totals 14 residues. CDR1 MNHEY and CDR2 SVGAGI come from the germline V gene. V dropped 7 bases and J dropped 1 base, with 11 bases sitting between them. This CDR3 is CASTSGLSNQPQHF. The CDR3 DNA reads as TGTGCCAGCACCTCGGGACTAAGCAATCAGCCCCAGCATTTT.

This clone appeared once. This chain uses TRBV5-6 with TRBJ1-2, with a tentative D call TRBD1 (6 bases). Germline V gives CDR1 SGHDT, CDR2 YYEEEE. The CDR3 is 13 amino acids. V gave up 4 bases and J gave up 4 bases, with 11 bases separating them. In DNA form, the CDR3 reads TGTGCCAGCAGCGAGGACAGTATCTATGGCTACACCTTC. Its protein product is CASSEDSIYGYTF.

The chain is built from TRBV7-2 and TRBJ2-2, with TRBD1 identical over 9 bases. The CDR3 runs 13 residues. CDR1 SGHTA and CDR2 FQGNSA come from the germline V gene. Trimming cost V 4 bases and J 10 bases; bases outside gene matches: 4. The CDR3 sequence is CASSYRGRVELFF. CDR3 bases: TGTGCCAGCAGCTACAGGGGGCGTGTGGAGCTGTTTTTT.

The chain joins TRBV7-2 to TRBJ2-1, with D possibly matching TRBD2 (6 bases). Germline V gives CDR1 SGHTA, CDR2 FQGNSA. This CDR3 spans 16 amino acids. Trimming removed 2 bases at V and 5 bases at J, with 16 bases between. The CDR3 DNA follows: TGTGCCAGCAGCTTATCCGGGGGAGGTGTCGACAATGAGCAGTTCTTC. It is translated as CASSLSGGGVDNEQFF.

In nucleotides, the CDR3 is TGTGCAAGTCGCTTATCAGTCCAGGCCCAAAATCAGCCCCAGCATTTT. This sequence encodes CASRLSVQAQNQPQHF. V is TRBV12-2 and J is TRBJ1-5; the table gives TRBD1 as D, unverified against the DNA. TRBV12-2 is a documented pseudogene. This CDR3 is built from 16 residues.

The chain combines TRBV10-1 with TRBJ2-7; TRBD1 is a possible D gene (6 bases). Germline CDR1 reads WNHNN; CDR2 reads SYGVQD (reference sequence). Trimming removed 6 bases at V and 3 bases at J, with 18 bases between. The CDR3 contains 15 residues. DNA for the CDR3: TGCGCCAGCAGCACGGGACACCTGGCTTACTACGAGCAGTACTTC. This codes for CASSTGHLAYYEQYF.

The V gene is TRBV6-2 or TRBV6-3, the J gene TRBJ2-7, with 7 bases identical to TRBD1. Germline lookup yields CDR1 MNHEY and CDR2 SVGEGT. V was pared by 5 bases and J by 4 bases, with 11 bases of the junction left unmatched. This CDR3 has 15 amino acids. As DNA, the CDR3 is TGTGCCAGCAGTACTCCCGACAGGGTGGTGTACGAGCAGTACTTC. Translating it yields CASSTPDRVVYEQYF.

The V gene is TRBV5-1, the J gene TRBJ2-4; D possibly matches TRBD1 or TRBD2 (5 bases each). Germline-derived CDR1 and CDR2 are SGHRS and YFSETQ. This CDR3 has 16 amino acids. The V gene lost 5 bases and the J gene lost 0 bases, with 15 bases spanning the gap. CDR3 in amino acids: CASRRTGTEAKNIQYF. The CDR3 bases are TGCGCCAGCAGGCGCACCGGGACCGAAGCCAAAAACATTCAGTACTTC.

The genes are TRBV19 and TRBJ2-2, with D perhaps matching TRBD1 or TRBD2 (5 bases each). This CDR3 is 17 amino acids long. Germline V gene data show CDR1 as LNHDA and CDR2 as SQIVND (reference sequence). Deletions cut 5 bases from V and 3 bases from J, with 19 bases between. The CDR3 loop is CASSLGVGSHDTGELFF. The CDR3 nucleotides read TGTGCCAGTAGTTTGGGGGTTGGGTCTCATGACACCGGGGAGCTGTTTTTT.

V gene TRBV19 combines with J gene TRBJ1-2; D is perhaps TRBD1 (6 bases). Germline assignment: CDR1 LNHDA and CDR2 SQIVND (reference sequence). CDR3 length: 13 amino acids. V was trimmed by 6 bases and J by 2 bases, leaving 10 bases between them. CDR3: CASSPGANYGYTF. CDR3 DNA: TGTGCCAGTAGCCCAGGGGCAAACTATGGCTACACCTTC.